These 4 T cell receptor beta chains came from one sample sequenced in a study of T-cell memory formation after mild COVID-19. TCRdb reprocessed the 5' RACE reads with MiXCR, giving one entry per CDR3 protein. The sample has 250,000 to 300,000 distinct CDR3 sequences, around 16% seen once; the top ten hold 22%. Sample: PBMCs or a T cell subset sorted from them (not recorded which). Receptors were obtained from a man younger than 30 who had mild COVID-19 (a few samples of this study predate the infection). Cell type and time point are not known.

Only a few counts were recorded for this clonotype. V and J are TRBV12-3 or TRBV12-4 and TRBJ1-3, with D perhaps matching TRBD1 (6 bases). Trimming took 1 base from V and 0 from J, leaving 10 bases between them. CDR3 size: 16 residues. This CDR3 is CASSLGDNLSGNTIYF. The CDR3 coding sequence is TGTGCCAGCAGTTTAGGGGACAACCTCTCTGGAAACACCATATATTTT.

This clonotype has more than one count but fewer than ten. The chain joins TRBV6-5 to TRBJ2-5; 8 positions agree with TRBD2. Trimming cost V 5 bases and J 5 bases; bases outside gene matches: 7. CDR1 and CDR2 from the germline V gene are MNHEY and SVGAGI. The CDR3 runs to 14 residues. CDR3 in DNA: TGTGCCAGCAGTCTCCGGGAGGGTTCGGAGACCCAGTACTTC. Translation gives CASSLREGSETQYF.

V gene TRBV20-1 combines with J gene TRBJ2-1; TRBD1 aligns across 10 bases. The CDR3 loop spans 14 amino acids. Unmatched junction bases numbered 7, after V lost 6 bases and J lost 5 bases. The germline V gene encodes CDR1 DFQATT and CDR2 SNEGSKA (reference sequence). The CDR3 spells CSASGQGKNNEQFF. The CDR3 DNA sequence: TGCAGTGCGTCGGGACAGGGGAAAAACAATGAGCAGTTCTTC.

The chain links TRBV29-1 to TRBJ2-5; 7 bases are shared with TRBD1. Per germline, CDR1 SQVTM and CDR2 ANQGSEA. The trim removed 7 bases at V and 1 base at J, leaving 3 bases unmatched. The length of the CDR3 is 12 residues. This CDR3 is CSAGTAQETQYF. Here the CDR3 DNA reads TGCAGCGCCGGGACAGCCCAAGAGACCCAGTACTTC. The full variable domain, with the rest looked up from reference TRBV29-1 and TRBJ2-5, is SAVISQKPSRDICQRGTSLTIQCQVDSQVTMMFWYRQQPGQSLTLIATANQGSEATYESGFVIDKFPISRPNLTFSTLTVSNMSPEDSSIYLCSAGTAQETQYFGPGTRLLVL.